The 25 T cell receptor beta chains given below trace back to one sample, sequenced in a study of human T cells and chemical hapten exposure. TCRdb processed the RACE reads anew with MiXCR; each CDR3 protein has one entry. The data show roughly 120,000 distinct CDR3 sequences, 9.2% seen once. Documented time point: patch test 2, 6 weeks after DPC sensitization. Treatment of the sample: therapeutic diphenylcyclopropenone sensitization with weekly scalp DPC. The material sequenced was whole blood, taken in connection with sensitization to the hapten diphenylcyclopropenone (DPC). These TCRs come from a woman aged 40 to 50 with alopecia areata. Some clones in this sample may be carry-over from other donors' samples.

At least ten counts were recorded for this clonotype. The chain carries TRBV7-9 and TRBJ1-2, with unresolved D. Trimming cost V 1 base and J 4 bases, with 13 bases left between them. In germline, CDR1 is SEHNR, CDR2 FQNEAQ (reference sequence). The CDR3 extends over 15 amino acids. CDR3 amino acids: CASSLVTQSGYGYTF. The DNA for the CDR3 is TGTGCCAGCAGCTTAGTAACCCAATCTGGCTATGGCTACACCTTC.

This sequence joins TRBV4-3 and TRBJ1-2; TRBD1 agrees at 8 bases. The ends lost 3 bases at V and 8 bases at J; junction bases unmatched: 8. CDR1 is LGHNA and CDR2 is YSLEER in the germline V gene. The CDR3 has 14 amino acids. Here the CDR3 DNA reads TGCGCCAGCAGCCAGGAGACAGGGGATTGGGGCTACACCTTC. Encoded protein: CASSQETGDWGYTF.

This clonotype was found a few times. CDR3 sequence reads: CASSLWSGTQAFF. The CDR3 coding sequence is TGTGCCAGCAGCTTATGGTCCGGGACCCAAGCTTTCTTT. The chain couples TRBV7-3 to TRBJ1-1; possible D gene TRBD1, 5 bases. Germline CDR1 and CDR2: SGHTA and FQGTGA. The CDR3 extends over 13 amino acids. V was clipped by 2 bases and J by 9 bases, with 13 bases between them.

V and J are TRBV7-2 and TRBJ1-6; D unresolved. With 3 bases removed from V and 6 bases from J, the gap between germline ends came to 9 bases. The V gene's germline CDR1 is SGHTA and CDR2 FQGNSA. CDR3 length equals 14 residues. CDR3 in amino acids: CASSFSQSNSPLHF. In DNA, the CDR3 is TGTGCCAGCAGCTTTTCGCAGAGTAATTCACCCCTCCACTTT.

The CDR3 is CASSFIRASYNEQFF. For the CDR3, the DNA is TGTGCCAGCAGTTTTATCAGGGCTAGCTACAATGAGCAGTTCTTC. The chain is built from TRBV27 and TRBJ2-1, with D possibly matching TRBD1 (5 bases). The CDR3 contains 15 residues. V dropped 3 bases and J dropped 3 bases, with 12 bases sitting between them. Germline V lookup: CDR1 MNHEY, CDR2 SMNVEV (reference sequence).

The rearrangement uses TRBV12-3 or TRBV12-4 and TRBJ1-2, with D uncertain. This CDR3 is 13 amino acids long. V shed 6 bases and J shed 0 bases, with 8 bases lying between them. The CDR3 here is CASRAGPNYGYTF. The CDR3 bases are TGTGCCAGCAGGGCCGGACCTAACTATGGCTACACCTTC.

The table lists this clonotype with a few counts. CDR3 region: CATSRQGYGYTF. The CDR3 DNA sequence: TGCGCCACCTCGAGACAGGGATATGGCTACACCTTC. The chain couples TRBV10-2 to TRBJ1-2, with 7 positions matching TRBD1. V lost 10 bases to trimming and J lost 5 bases; unmatched junction nucleotides: 7. The CDR3 is 12 amino acids. Germline V gene data show CDR1 as WSHSY and CDR2 as SAAADI.

The J gene is TRBJ1-1, the V gene TRBV9; D is ambiguous. Germline CDR1 reads SGDLS; CDR2 reads YYNGEE. Trimming left V 2 bases short and J 5 bases short, with 4 bases between. The CDR3 spans 11 residues. CDR3 amino acids: CASSVQTEAFF. The CDR3 nucleotides are TGTGCCAGCAGCGTCCAAACTGAAGCTTTCTTT. Full variable domain (missing parts from reference TRBV9 and TRBJ1-1): DSGVTQTPKHLITATGQRVTLRCSPRSGDLSVYWYQQSLDQGLQFLIQYYNGEERAKGNILERFSAQQFPDLHSELNLSSLELGDSALYFCASSVQTEAFFGQGTRLTVV.

Comment on this clonotype: This CDR3 fails to terminate in the conserved phenylalanine or tryptophan, so it likely reflects a read error. The gene calls are TRBV18 and TRBJ2-7; D perhaps matches TRBD1 (6 bases). Germline values: CDR1 KGHSH, CDR2 LQKENI. The CDR3 runs to 14 residues. Deletions cut 0 bases from V and 5 bases from J, with 11 bases between. Here the CDR3 reads CASSPPGRGNEQYS. CDR3 sequence (DNA): TGTGCCAGCTCACCACCGGGCAGGGGAAACGAGCAGTACTCC.

The rearrangement uses TRBV11-2 and TRBJ2-6; D possibly matches TRBD1 or TRBD2 (7 bases each). CDR3 size: 16 residues. V lost 5 bases and J lost 4, with 15 bases in between. Germline CDR1 and CDR2: SGHAT and FQNNGV. The CDR3 DNA follows: TGTGCCAGCAGCCGCGCAGGGGGGGTCGGGGCCAACGTCCTGACTTTC. This translates into CASSRAGGVGANVLTF.

The gene calls are TRBV2 and TRBJ2-1, with TRBD2 identical over 8 bases. CDR3 length equals 13 residues. Germline V gene lookup returns CDR1 SNHLY and CDR2 FYNNEI. J was trimmed by 10 bases and V by 6 bases; bases with no gene match: 8. CDR3 DNA: TGTGCCAGCAGGGAGCGGGGGTCGAGGGAGCAGTTCTTC. As protein: CASRERGSREQFF. The variable domain in full, with the rest retrieved from reference TRBV2 and TRBJ2-1, is EPEVTQTPSHQVTQMGQEVILRCVPISNHLYFYWYRQILGQKVEFLVSFYNNEISEKSEIFDDQFSVERPDGSNFTLKIRSTKLEDSAMYFCASRERGSREQFFGPGTRLTVL.

This chain links TRBV27 with TRBJ1-6, with a possible D match to TRBD1 (6 bases). The CDR3 has 16 residues. The V and J ends lost 2 bases and 4 bases respectively, with 12 bases between them. CDR1 MNHEY and CDR2 SMNVEV come from the germline V gene (reference sequence). The CDR3 sequence: CASSLLGASYNSPLHF. In DNA form, the CDR3 reads TGTGCCAGCAGTTTACTGGGGGCAAGTTATAATTCACCCCTCCACTTT.

The sample holds a few counts of this clonotype. The chain is built from TRBV27 and TRBJ2-4; a weak D match, TRBD1 (6 bases). Germline V gene lookup returns CDR1 MNHEY and CDR2 SMNVEV (reference sequence). The CDR3 sequence is 15 residues long. V lost 6 bases and J lost 4, with 16 bases in between. CDR3 coding DNA: TGTGCCAGCAGACATACGGCGGACAGAAAAAACATTCAGTACTTC. Residues: CASRHTADRKNIQYF.

The V and J genes are TRBV5-1 and TRBJ2-7; D unclear. The CDR3 extends over 14 amino acids. Germline assignment: CDR1 SGHRS and CDR2 YFSETQ. V lost 5 bases and J lost 2, with 14 bases in between. DNA for the CDR3: TGCGCCAGCAGAGTTGGGTTGATAGCCTACGAGCAGTACTTC. Amino acids: CASRVGLIAYEQYF.

This clonotype showed up many times. The CDR3 region has the DNA TGCGCCAGCAGCTTGGGCGGGACAGGGATTTCAGCTGGGGCCAACGTCCTGACTTTC. Encoded protein: CASSLGGTGISAGANVLTF. This sequence joins TRBV5-1 and TRBJ2-6; 9 bases are a match to TRBD1. Germline V lookup: CDR1 SGHRS, CDR2 YFSETQ. The CDR3 runs 19 residues. The J segment lost 2 bases and the V segment lost 0 bases, leaving 9 bases of the junction unmatched.

The chain carries TRBV20-1 and TRBJ1-5; D gene uncertain. Trimming removed 6 bases from V and 5 bases from J, with 17 bases in between. Germline CDR1 reads DFQATT; CDR2 reads SNEGSKA (reference sequence). This CDR3 is 14 amino acids long. The chain's CDR3 is CSAQRPALYQPQHF. The DNA of the CDR3 is TGCAGTGCCCAGCGGCCAGCTCTTTATCAGCCCCAGCATTTT.

This clonotype was picked up a small number of times. The genes are TRBV6-2 or TRBV6-3 and TRBJ2-6, with D possibly TRBD1 on 6 matching bases. V dropped 5 bases and J dropped 4 bases, with 12 bases sitting between them. The CDR3 is made up of 15 amino acids. Germline V lookup: CDR1 MNHEY, CDR2 SVGEGT. CDR3 sequence (DNA): TGTGCCAGCAGTGTACAGGGATCCGGGGCCAACGTCCTGACTTTC. Translating gives CASSVQGSGANVLTF.

This clonotype was counted many times. The rearrangement joins TRBV6-1 to TRBJ1-2; TRBD1 aligns across 7 bases. Trimming cost V 6 bases and J 4 bases; bases outside gene matches: 8. Germline-derived CDR1 and CDR2 are MNHNS and SASEGT. The CDR3 runs 14 residues. The CDR3 DNA reads TGTGCCAGCAGCACCGGGACAGACCCCTATGGCTACACCTTC. This encodes CASSTGTDPYGYTF.

This chain uses TRBV5-1 with TRBJ2-1; D unresolved. The CDR3 contains 13 residues. V lost 0 bases, J lost 9 bases, and 10 bases lay in between. Germline CDR1 SGHRS, CDR2 YFSETQ. The CDR3 spells CASSLGALGEQFF. Written as DNA, the CDR3 is TGCGCCAGCAGCTTGGGGGCGTTGGGTGAGCAGTTCTTC.

This chain links TRBV7-8 with TRBJ1-4; no definite D call. Germline assignment: CDR1 SGHVS and CDR2 FQNEAQ. CDR3 size: 14 residues. The ends were cut back, 1 base at V and 8 bases at J, with 11 bases in the middle. The CDR3 DNA sequence: TGTGCCAGCAGCTTAGTGGGGAAACTAGAAAAACTGTTTTTT. It codes for CASSLVGKLEKLFF.

This clonotype was found many times. The chain's CDR3 is CASNIIPPTDYYSNQPQHF. For the CDR3, the DNA is TGTGCCAGCAACATTATACCCCCGACAGATTACTATAGCAATCAGCCCCAGCATTTT. The chain carries TRBV28 and TRBJ1-5; D possibly corresponds to TRBD1 (5 bases). The CDR3 length is 19 residues. With 7 bases removed from V and 0 bases from J, the gap between germline ends came to 25 bases. The germline V gene encodes CDR1 MDHEN and CDR2 SYDVKM.

This clonotype was seen at least ten times. The chain combines TRBV4-1 with TRBJ1-4; 7 bases align to TRBD1. Germline CDR1 is MGHRA and CDR2 is YSYEKL. This CDR3 is 16 amino acids long. V dropped 4 bases and J dropped 5; count of bases not matched to a gene: 10. CDR3 residues: CASSPSRGQRNEKLFF. DNA for the CDR3: TGCGCCAGCAGCCCTAGCCGGGGACAGCGAAATGAAAAACTGTTTTTT.

This clonotype came up a few times. The rearrangement links TRBV20-1 to TRBJ1-2; tentatively, D is TRBD1 (5 bases). V was trimmed by 0 bases and J by 6 bases, leaving 17 bases between them. Germline CDR1 and CDR2: DFQATT and SNEGSKA (reference sequence). There are 15 residues in the CDR3. The CDR3 coding sequence is TGCAGTGCTAGAGAAAACGCAAGAGGGACGGATGGCTACACCTTC. Translated: CSARENARGTDGYTF.

This clonotype was recorded at least ten times. This chain uses TRBV5-4 with TRBJ1-1; D is uncertain. From germline, CDR1 is SGHNT and CDR2 YYREEE (reference sequence). The CDR3 extends over 14 amino acids. The V end lost 1 base, the J end lost 1 base, and 8 bases lay between the germline ends. CDR3 amino acids: CASSLIGSNTEAFF. CDR3 sequence (DNA): TGTGCCAGCAGCTTGATCGGGTCGAACACTGAAGCTTTCTTT.

This clonotype was picked up many times. This sequence joins TRBV30 and TRBJ2-7, with a tentative D call TRBD2 (5 bases). This CDR3 has 13 amino acids. V lost 0 bases and J 5 bases, leaving 11 bases between the germline ends. CDR1 and CDR2 from the germline V gene are GTSNPN and SVGIG (reference sequence). This chain's CDR3 is CAWSVNLGNEQYF. The CDR3, as DNA: TGTGCCTGGAGTGTAAACCTCGGGAACGAGCAGTACTTC.